The 8 T cell receptor beta chains below were found in one sample sequenced in a study of blood T cell repertoires in COVID-19 (dated by TCRdb to 2020 to 2022). Library construction relied on the immunoSEQ multiplex PCR assay. Here the immuneACCESS table is served through TCRdb, limited to in-frame sequences with V and J called. Missing clones are a known gap in these copies; in checked studies unresolved V genes cover under half, and the rest lacks a known reason. The sample table holds a few hundred thousand clones, of which roughly 88% were seen once. More than 6.5% of the sample is in the top ten clones. Sequenced input: peripheral blood. The source of these receptors is a woman younger than 45 who had recovered from COVID-19.

The V and J genes are TRBV27 and TRBJ1-1; TRBD1 agrees at 7 bases. Germline CDR1 reads MNHEY; CDR2 reads SMNVEV (reference sequence). V shed 3 bases, J shed 5 bases, and the junction held 9 bases outside the gene matches. The CDR3 is 15 amino acids. The CDR3 DNA is TGTGCCAGCAGTTTGATTGGCGGGACAGTAACTGAAGCTTTCTTT. Protein product: CASSLIGGTVTEAFF.

The chain couples TRBV28 to TRBJ1-5; TRBD1 matches 7 bases. Germline values: CDR1 MDHEN, CDR2 SYDVKM. The CDR3 totals 15 residues. J lost 3 bases, V lost 3 bases, and 5 bases had no gene match. CDR3 nucleotide sequence: TGTGCCAGCAGTTTTACAGGGGTCCACAATCAGCCCCAGCATTTT. The encoded protein is CASSFTGVHNQPQHF.

This clone appeared a few times. This rearrangement joins TRBV7-2 to TRBJ2-1, with D possibly matching TRBD2 (6 bases). The CDR3 totals 14 residues. Trimming pared 2 bases from V and 8 bases from J, leaving 13 bases between. The germline V gene has CDR1 SGHTA and CDR2 FQGNSA. This CDR3 is CASSLQTSGYEQFF. The CDR3, as DNA: TGTGCCAGCAGCTTACAGACTAGTGGCTATGAGCAGTTCTTC.

The V gene is TRBV6-5, the J gene TRBJ2-7, with 7 positions matching TRBD1. The germline V gene encodes CDR1 MNHEY and CDR2 SVGAGI. There are 12 residues in the CDR3. V was pared by 10 bases and J by 3 bases, with 6 bases of the junction left unmatched. The CDR3 coding sequence is TGTGCCACCCGGACAGGCTACTACGAGCAGTACTTC. It encodes CATRTGYYEQYF.

V and J are TRBV15 and TRBJ1-1; no definite D call. The V and J ends lost 0 bases and 2 bases respectively, with 4 bases between them. The CDR3 runs 13 residues. CDR1 is LNHNV, CDR2 YYDKDF, per germline (reference sequence). CDR3 sequence: CATSRDVNTEAFF. CDR3 DNA: TGTGCCACCAGCAGAGATGTAAACACTGAAGCTTTCTTT.

DNA of the CDR3: TGTGCCAGCAGTCTACAGGGGGGCGACACTGAAGCTTTCTTT. Amino acids: CASSLQGGDTEAFF. This chain connects TRBV6-2 or TRBV6-3 to TRBJ1-1; 8 bases agree with TRBD1. The CDR3 covers 14 residues. Germline-derived CDR1 and CDR2 are MNHEY and SVGEGT. V trimming: 5 bases; J trimming: 3 bases; junction bases outside the gene matches: 5.

The J gene is TRBJ2-7, the V gene TRBV9, with TRBD1 identical over 7 bases. The junction had 12 bases not matched to a gene; V was cut back by 3 bases and J by 0 bases. The CDR3 spans 17 residues. CDR1 is SGDLS and CDR2 is YYNGEE in the germline V gene. The CDR3 DNA is TGTGCCAGCAGCGACCCAGGGGGTCTCCCGGGCTCCTACGAGCAGTACTTC. It is translated as CASSDPGGLPGSYEQYF. Full variable domain (outside the CDR3, taken from reference TRBV9 and TRBJ2-7): DSGVTQTPKHLITATGQRVTLRCSPRSGDLSVYWYQQSLDQGLQFLIQYYNGEERAKGNILERFSAQQFPDLHSELNLSSLELGDSALYFCASSDPGGLPGSYEQYFGPGTRLTVT.

This clone was found once. The chain joins TRBV4-1 to TRBJ1-1, with 8 bases aligning to TRBD1. The germline gives CDR1 MGHRA, CDR2 YSYEKL. CDR3 length: 14 residues. With 3 bases clipped from V and 5 bases from J, the junction kept 5 bases outside the gene matches. In nucleotides, the CDR3 is TGCGCCAGCAGCCATACAGGGGGAGGTACTGAAGCTTTCTTT. Protein product: CASSHTGGGTEAFF.